This TCR beta chain came from a study of Ad26.COV2.S vaccination and SARS-CoV-2 variants. Study-level information: Donor allocation was to the COV1001 Ad26.COV2.S trial arm. Intramuscularly, Ad26.COV2.S was given either once or twice, 56 days apart.

Concerning this clone: Its antigen is not identified.

Here immunoSEQ multiplex PCR was the method, and the copy in TCRdb shows in-frame clones only, minus some. The sample records 360,000 or so clones, over 75% being singletons. Germline assignment: CDR1 SGHKS and CDR2 YYEKEE (reference sequence). There are 14 residues in the CDR3. V was trimmed by 1 base and J by 3 bases, leaving 8 bases between them. Treatment: 19 received Ad26.COV2.S at low or high dose, single or two shots; 5 received placebo; per-sample allocation not given. Collection of samples fell on day 63 after the first vaccine or placebo injection. Whole-study findings and limits: Considerable breadth of spike-specific CD8+ and CD4+ T cell responses has reportedly been documented following vaccination.

This specimen was peripheral blood, taken in a trial of Ad26.COV2.S vaccine versus placebo. The clonotype was recovered from a person between 18 and 65 years old who received the Ad26.COV2.S COVID-19 vaccine or a placebo. V is TRBV5-5 and J is TRBJ1-5; D gene unclear. CDR3 sequence (DNA): TGTGCCAGCAGCTTGATTATGAACAATCAGCCCCAGCATTTT. Encoded protein: CASSLIMNNQPQHF.